The clone carrying this T cell receptor beta chain was observed a few times. Its antigen is not known. These data are taken from a study of CD8 T cells in ankylosing spondylitis. General observations from the study: Blood of patients with ankylosing spondylitis appeared to be characterized by a TCR beta motif of several highly homologous variants.

Quantitative barcoded 5'-RACE was used to prepare TCR beta libraries. TCRdb re-called the 5' RACE reads through MiXCR, storing one row per CDR3 protein. The sample has around 91,000 distinct CDR3 sequences; just under 9% are singletons. This CDR3 comprises 14 residues. The germline V and J ends were trimmed by 5 bases and 5 bases, with 15 bases remaining between them. The sequence was collected from a male donor with ankylosing spondylitis. The specimen was blood, either unsorted or a sorted T cell fraction (not recorded which). The chain combines TRBV12-3 or TRBV12-4 with TRBJ1-2; a possible D gene is TRBD1 (5 bases). As DNA, the CDR3 is TGTGCCAGCAGTCCCCCCGACAGTCTTTATGGCTACACCTTC. Protein: CASSPPDSLYGYTF.